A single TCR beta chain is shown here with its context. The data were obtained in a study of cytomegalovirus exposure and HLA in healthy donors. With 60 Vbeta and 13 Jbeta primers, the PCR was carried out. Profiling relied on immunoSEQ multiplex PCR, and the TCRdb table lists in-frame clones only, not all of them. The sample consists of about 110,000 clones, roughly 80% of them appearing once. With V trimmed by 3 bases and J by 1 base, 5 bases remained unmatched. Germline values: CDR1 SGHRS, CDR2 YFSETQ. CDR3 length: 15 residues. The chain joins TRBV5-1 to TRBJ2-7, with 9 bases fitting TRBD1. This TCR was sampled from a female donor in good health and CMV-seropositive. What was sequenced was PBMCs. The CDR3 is CASSSGTGRSYEQYF. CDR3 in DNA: TGCGCCAGCAGCTCCGGGACAGGGAGATCCTACGAGCAGTACTTC.